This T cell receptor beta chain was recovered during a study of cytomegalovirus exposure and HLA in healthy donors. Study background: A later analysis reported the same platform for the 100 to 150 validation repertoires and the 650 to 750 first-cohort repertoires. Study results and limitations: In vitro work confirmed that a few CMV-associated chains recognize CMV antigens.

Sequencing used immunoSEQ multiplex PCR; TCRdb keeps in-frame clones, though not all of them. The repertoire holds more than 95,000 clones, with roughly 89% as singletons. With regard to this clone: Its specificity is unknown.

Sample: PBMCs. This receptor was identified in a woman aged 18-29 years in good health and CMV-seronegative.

The DNA of the CDR3 is TGTGCCATCAGTGGAGCTAACTATGGCTACACCTTC. As protein: CAISGANYGYTF. This chain uses TRBV10-3 with TRBJ1-2, with unresolved D. CDR1 is ENHRY, CDR2 SYGVKD, per germline. The CDR3 spans 12 residues. V was trimmed by 4 bases and J by 0 bases, leaving 3 bases between them.